This TCR beta chain was sequenced for a study of OX40 agonist ivuxolimab in advanced cancers. The assay was immunoSEQ multiplex PCR, and TCRdb's table has in-frame clones only and misses some. The sample holds about 74,000 clones, more than 75% seen once. The source was CD4+ or CD8+ T cells sorted from blood, collected in a trial of the OX40 agonist ivuxolimab. The TCR originated in an adult with an advanced solid tumor such as melanoma, head and neck, liver or kidney cancer.

CDR3: CASSIRGNQPQHF. In DNA form, the CDR3 reads TGTGCCAGTAGTATCCGGGGAAATCAGCCCCAGCATTTT. This chain joins TRBV19 and TRBJ1-5; no clear D gene. CDR3 length equals 13 residues. Trimming shortened V by 3 bases and J by 4 bases, and 7 bases separated the two germline ends. Germline V lookup: CDR1 LNHDA, CDR2 SQIVND (reference sequence).